This is a list of T cell receptor beta chains from one sample in a study of blood T cell repertoires in COVID-19. Data came from immunoSEQ multiplex PCR; TCRdb stores just in-frame clones and leaves some out. The sample consists of around 200,000 clones, about three quarters of them appearing once. The source material was peripheral blood. The receptors were gathered from a woman of 80 years or more with active or convalescent COVID-19. The CDR3 runs from the conserved cysteine through the conserved F or W. D genes are given only for firm matches. Size tells how often a clone was seen (once, few, many) or the class of an expanded clone, and some rows leave it out.

v_call	d_call	clone_size	j_call	cdr3_nt	cdr3_aa
TRBV28	TRBD2	-	TRBJ2-5	TGTGCCAGCACCCTAGCGGGGGGGCTGCCCGGGGCCCAGTACTTC	CASTLAGGLPGAQYF
TRBV19	TRBD1	-	TRBJ2-2	TGTGCCAGTACGCTTCAGGGGGCAGGCACCGGGGAGCTGTTTTTT	CASTLQGAGTGELFF
TRBV7-2	TRBD1	-	TRBJ1-2	TGTGCCAGCAGCTTGGGACAGTTCTATGGCTACACCTTC	CASSLGQFYGYTF
TRBV28	-	-	TRBJ2-3	TGTGCCAGCATCGAGCGGCGGATAAGCACAGATACGCAGTATTTT	CASIERRISTDTQYF
TRBV13	-	-	TRBJ2-5	TGTGCCAGCAGCCTCCGGGACTGGCAAGAGACCCAGTACTTC	CASSLRDWQETQYF
TRBV6-1	TRBD2	once	TRBJ2-1	TGTGCCAGCAGTGAAGTGACGTCTAGCGGGGGGCTTAATGAGCAGTTCTTC	CASSEVTSSGGLNEQFF
TRBV11-2	-	-	TRBJ2-7	TGTGCCAGCAGCTTTTCGCAGGTCTCCTACGAGCAGTACTTC	CASSFSQVSYEQYF
TRBV12-3/TRBV12-4	-	few	TRBJ1-1	TGTGCCAGCATACGGTTGAGCACTGAAGCTTTCTTT	CASIRLSTEAFF
TRBV4-2	TRBD1	-	TRBJ1-2	TGTGCCAGCAGCCAAGGGACAGGGGCTTGGGGCTACACCTTC	CASSQGTGAWGYTF
TRBV5-6	TRBD1	-	TRBJ2-7	TGTGCCAGCAGCTGGGGGACAGGGGACGAGCAGTACTTC	CASSWGTGDEQYF
TRBV24-1	TRBD1	-	TRBJ2-1	TGTGCCACCAGTGACCCGACAGGGGAGTCCTACAATGAGCAGTTCTTC	CATSDPTGESYNEQFF
TRBV7-9	-	few	TRBJ2-4	TGTGCCAGCAGCGATCCAGTTGAGGGTTGGAACATTCAGTACTTC	CASSDPVEGWNIQYF
TRBV5-1	-	-	TRBJ2-1	TGCGCCAGCAGTGGGGAGATAACGGGGAGTGAGCAGTTCTTC	CASSGEITGSEQFF
TRBV19	TRBD1	few	TRBJ2-7	TGTGCCAGTAGTATTAATTCGGGACAGGGAAGCGAGCAGTACTTC	CASSINSGQGSEQYF
TRBV6-5	TRBD1	-	TRBJ2-2	TGTGCCAGCAGTTCACAGGGGGCAACCAGGGCCGGGGAGCTGTTTTTT	CASSSQGATRAGELFF
TRBV27	-	-	TRBJ2-4	TGTGCCAGCAGTTCCCGAGACCAGGGTGACATTCAGTACTTC	CASSSRDQGDIQYF
TRBV24-1	-	-	TRBJ1-2	TGTGCCACCAGTGATTTAGACAGCGGCTACACCTTC	CATSDLDSGYTF
TRBV28	-	few	TRBJ1-6	TGTGCCAGGCCCCCCCCCACCAGCTATAATTCACCCCTCCACTTT	CARPPPTSYNSPLHF
TRBV7-2	-	-	TRBJ1-4	TGTGCCAGCCGTGCTTCCTCCACGGGAATGGGTGAAAAACTGTTTTTT	CASRASSTGMGEKLFF
TRBV6-6	-	-	TRBJ1-1	TGTGCCAGCAGTCGGGGCAGGGATTTGTACACTGAAGCTTTCTTT	CASSRGRDLYTEAFF
TRBV5-1	-	-	TRBJ1-2	TGCGCCAGCAGCAACGAGGCAGGGAACTATGGCTACACCTTC	CASSNEAGNYGYTF
TRBV28	TRBD1	-	TRBJ1-2	TGTGCCAGCAGAGGGACAGGGTGGGGCTACACCTTC	CASRGTGWGYTF
TRBV29-1	-	many	TRBJ2-5	TGCAGCGTTGAAGAGATTAGGCCAGGGGCGTACCAAGAGACCCAGTACTTC	CSVEEIRPGAYQETQYF
TRBV7-8	TRBD1	-	TRBJ1-6	TGTGCCAGCAGCTTAGCAAGGACAGGGGGTCGTTCACCCCTCCACTTT	CASSLARTGGRSPLHF
TRBV15	-	-	TRBJ2-7	TGTGCCACCAGCAGAGATACAGGGAGTTTCGAGCAGTACTTC	CATSRDTGSFEQYF
TRBV5-8	-	-	TRBJ1-5	TGTGCCAGCAGCTTCGAGACACCAAGCAATCAGCCCCAGCATTTT	CASSFETPSNQPQHF
TRBV9	-	-	TRBJ2-2	TGTGCCAGCAGCACCCTAAAGCAGGGGAGCACCGGGGAGCTGTTTTTT	CASSTLKQGSTGELFF
TRBV20-1	-	few	TRBJ2-7	TGCAGTGCTGAGAGGGCGAACGAGCAGTACTTC	CSAERANEQYF
TRBV2	TRBD1	-	TRBJ1-2	TGTGCCAGCACCAGTACCGGAGGGGGCTTTTCTGGCTACACCTTC	CASTSTGGGFSGYTF
TRBV2	TRBD2	few	TRBJ2-3	TGTGCCAGCAGTGATGAGACTAGCGGGGGGGCGACAGATACGCAGTATTTT	CASSDETSGGATDTQYF
TRBV21-1	-	few	TRBJ1-4	TGTGCCAGCAGCAAAGGGAAAGGGGGAGAAACTAATGAAAAACTGTTTTTT	CASSKGKGGETNEKLFF
TRBV4-3	-	-	TRBJ2-3	TGCGCCAGCAGCCAAGAAATTGTATCAGATACGCAGTATTTT	CASSQEIVSDTQYF
TRBV6-2/TRBV6-3	-	-	TRBJ1-1	TGTGCCAGCAGTTATAAGCGGGGGGCCATGAACACTGAAGCTTTCTTT	CASSYKRGAMNTEAFF
TRBV6-5	TRBD1	few	TRBJ1-5	TGTGCCAGCAGTTACGGGACAGGTTTCAATCAGCCCCAGCATTTT	CASSYGTGFNQPQHF
TRBV18	TRBD1	-	TRBJ1-5	TGTGCCAGCTCTCTGGGACAGGGGTTGGATCAGCCCCAGCATTTT	CASSLGQGLDQPQHF
TRBV13	TRBD2	-	TRBJ2-3	TGTGCCAGCAGCTTATTGGCGGGGGGGCTGGATACGCAGTATTTT	CASSLLAGGLDTQYF
TRBV5-4	-	-	TRBJ2-3	TGTGCCAGCACAGGGAACCCGACAGATACGCAGTATTTT	CASTGNPTDTQYF
TRBV19	-	-	TRBJ2-6	TGTGCCAGTAGTCAACTGGGGCTCTCTGGGGCCAACGTCCTGACTTTC	CASSQLGLSGANVLTF
TRBV4-3	-	-	TRBJ2-7	TGCGCCAGCAGCCAAGAGGGAGACAGGAGCGAGCAGTACTTC	CASSQEGDRSEQYF
TRBV4-2	TRBD1	few	TRBJ1-5	TGTGCCAGCAGCCAAGATGAAGGACAGGGGAGCAATCAGCCCCAGCATTTT	CASSQDEGQGSNQPQHF
TRBV5-1	-	-	TRBJ2-1	TGCGCCAGCACCGGGGGATCCTACAATGAGCAGTTCTTC	CASTGGSYNEQFF
TRBV28	TRBD2	-	TRBJ2-1	TGTGCCAGCAGTTTAGATTCTAGCGGGGTCATAAGGCAGTTCTTC	CASSLDSSGVIRQFF